This is a list of T cell receptor beta chains from one sample in a study of CD8+CD57+ T cells in acquired aplastic anemia. TCRdb itself ran the reads through MiXCR, one entry per CDR3 protein. The sample includes 60,000 or so distinct CDR3 sequences, roughly 54% of them seen just once. Source material: sorted CD4+, CD8+, or CD8+CD57+ T cells (not recorded which) from PBMCs. Receptor source: a human donor in good health, serving as a control. Both conserved end residues are part of each CDR3. The D gene is left open where the match is weak. For some rows the clone size is stated as once, few or many, or as a class when expanded; others skip it.

TGTGCCATCAGTGAGCCTAACCTCACAGGGGGCCGGGTCACCGGGGAGCTGTTTTTT | CAISEPNLTGGRVTGELFF | TRBD1 | many | TRBJ2-2 | TRBV10-3
TGTGCCAGCAGCTTAGTAGCGGGAGTTCCCAATGAGCAGTTCTTC | CASSLVAGVPNEQFF | TRBD2 | many | TRBJ2-1 | TRBV7-9
TGTGCCACCAGCAGAGAGCCCGGTATGGGCACAGATACGCAGTATTTT | CATSREPGMGTDTQYF | NA | few | TRBJ2-3 | TRBV15
TGTGCCAGCAGCTGGGGATGGCGGAGAAACACCGGGGAGCTGTTTTTT | CASSWGWRRNTGELFF | NA | many | TRBJ2-2 | TRBV11-2
TGCAGTGCTAGATCGCCGCTCTGGGCCAACGTCCTGACTTTC | CSARSPLWANVLTF | NA | many | TRBJ2-6 | TRBV20-1
TGTGCCAGCAGCTCCGAGACAGGCTCGCATAATTCACCCCTCCACTTT | CASSSETGSHNSPLHF | NA | NA | TRBJ1-6 | TRBV5-5
TGCAGTGCTGGGCGCCGGGACAGGGAATCAGGTGGCTACACCTTC | CSAGRRDRESGGYTF | TRBD1 | many | TRBJ1-2 | TRBV20-1
TGTGCCAGCAGCCCGGGTAGGGTGAACACTGAAGCTTTCTTT | CASSPGRVNTEAFF | NA | many | TRBJ1-1 | TRBV11-3
TGCAGTGCTAGAGGAACGCGGGAGGCTCCCACAGATACGCAGTATTTT | CSARGTREAPTDTQYF | TRBD2 | NA | TRBJ2-3 | TRBV20-1
TGCGCCAGCAGCCCGGCGTTGGGGGCTACTAACTATGGCTACACCTTC | CASSPALGATNYGYTF | NA | many | TRBJ1-2 | TRBV5-1
TGTGCCAGCAGCCAATATGCAGGCTATGGCTACACCTTC | CASSQYAGYGYTF | NA | NA | TRBJ1-2 | TRBV14
TGTGCCAGCAGCTTTAGGACCTCCAGCACAGATACGCAGTATTTT | CASSFRTSSTDTQYF | NA | many | TRBJ2-3 | TRBV11-2
TGCAGTGCGTGGGGCAGGGGGTTGAATCAGCCCCAGCATTTT | CSAWGRGLNQPQHF | TRBD1 | NA | TRBJ1-5 | TRBV20-1
TGCAGCTTGGAGGCAGGGGTAGTTTACGAGCAGTACTTC | CSLEAGVVYEQYF | NA | NA | TRBJ2-7 | TRBV29-1
TGTGCCAGCAGCTTCGACAGGGGGAGTACTGAAGCTTTCTTT | CASSFDRGSTEAFF | TRBD1 | few | TRBJ1-1 | TRBV13
TGTGCCAGCAGTGAGATTCGGAGGGATACGCAGTATTTT | CASSEIRRDTQYF | NA | many | TRBJ2-3 | TRBV6-1
TGCAGCGTTGTTTACCCTCATTTGAACACTGAAGCTTTCTTT | CSVVYPHLNTEAFF | NA | NA | TRBJ1-1 | TRBV29-1
TGTGCCACCAGCAGAGAGATCCCTAGCGGGGGTTCAGATACGCAGTATTTT | CATSREIPSGGSDTQYF | TRBD2 | NA | TRBJ2-3 | TRBV15
TGTGCCAGCAGCTTACCCCCTAGTAATGAGCAGTTCTTC | CASSLPPSNEQFF | NA | many | TRBJ2-1 | TRBV11-3
TGTGCCAGCAGTTCCGTAGCGGGAGCGATCTCCTACGAGCAGTACTTC | CASSSVAGAISYEQYF | TRBD2 | few | TRBJ2-7 | TRBV28
TGTGCCAGCAGTGAATCCGGGCTCTATGAGCAGTTCTTC | CASSESGLYEQFF | NA | few | TRBJ2-1 | TRBV25-1
TGTGCCAGTAGTACGGACGGTGGCAATCAGCCCCAGCATTTT | CASSTDGGNQPQHF | NA | NA | TRBJ1-5 | TRBV19
TGTGCCTGCTCCCTAGACAGTTTCTCCTATGGCTACACCTTC | CACSLDSFSYGYTF | NA | NA | TRBJ1-2 | TRBV30
TGTGCCACCAGTGATACAGGGGATAGCGTTGAAGCTTTCTTT | CATSDTGDSVEAFF | TRBD1 | NA | TRBJ1-1 | TRBV24-1
TGTGCCAGCACCACTCTAGGGTCACCCATGAACACTGAAGCTTTCTTT | CASTTLGSPMNTEAFF | NA | NA | TRBJ1-1 | TRBV14
TGCAGTGGGACCCAGGGAGGCAATCAGCCCCAGCATTTT | CSGTQGGNQPQHF | NA | NA | TRBJ1-5 | TRBV20-1
TGTGCCAGCAGTTCCTGGCCCCCCAGCTCCTACGAGCAGTACTTC | CASSSWPPSSYEQYF | NA | NA | TRBJ2-7 | TRBV2
TGCAGTGCTGGAGGGACGGAATATAATTCACCCCTCCACTTT | CSAGGTEYNSPLHF | NA | NA | TRBJ1-6 | TRBV20-1
TGCAGTGCTAGAGATGAGGGGGCCGGCAATCAGCCCCAGCATTTT | CSARDEGAGNQPQHF | TRBD1 | NA | TRBJ1-5 | TRBV20-1
TGTGCCAGCAGCCCATTAAACTGGGGAAGAAACACCATATATTTT | CASSPLNWGRNTIYF | NA | NA | TRBJ1-3 | TRBV11-2
TGTGCCATCAGTCCACAGGGGCCCTCTGGAAACACCATATATTTT | CAISPQGPSGNTIYF | TRBD1 | many | TRBJ1-3 | TRBV10-3
TGTGCCAGTACCATGACGGGTCTTGGTGAGCAGTTCTTC | CASTMTGLGEQFF | NA | few | TRBJ2-1 | TRBV19
TGTGCCAGCAGCGTAGTCGTCGGCAGGGTGGCTGGCTACACCTTC | CASSVVVGRVAGYTF | NA | many | TRBJ1-2 | TRBV9
TGTGCCAGCAGCGTAGCTAACACTGAAGGTCGGTATTTT | CASSVANTEGRYF | NA | NA | TRBJ2-3 | TRBV9
TGTGCCAGTAGTTTGGGACCTGGCAGTCAGGAGACCCAGTACTTC | CASSLGPGSQETQYF | NA | NA | TRBJ2-5 | TRBV19
TGTGCCATCAGCCCGACAGGGGGCCTGGATACGCAGTATTTT | CAISPTGGLDTQYF | TRBD1 | NA | TRBJ2-3 | TRBV10-3
TGTGCCAGTAGTATTCGCGCGGGAACCTACAATGAGCAGTTCTTC | CASSIRAGTYNEQFF | NA | many | TRBJ2-1 | TRBV19
TGTGCCAGCGGGGTTTTGGGGACGGTCACTGAAGCTTTCTTT | CASGVLGTVTEAFF | NA | many | TRBJ1-1 | TRBV6-1
TGCGCCAGCCGTCTATCGGATGAGCAGTTCTTC | CASRLSDEQFF | NA | NA | TRBJ2-1 | TRBV10-2
TGCAGTGCCAGACGGGACAGGGAACATGGCTACACCTTC | CSARRDREHGYTF | TRBD1 | many | TRBJ1-2 | TRBV20-1
TGTGCCAGTGGGGGACAGGGGACCTCTGGAAACACCATATATTTT | CASGGQGTSGNTIYF | TRBD1 | many | TRBJ1-3 | TRBV19
TGTGCCAGCAGTGACTTGGGGATAGGTGGCTACACCTTC | CASSDLGIGGYTF | NA | medium-sized | TRBJ1-2 | TRBV25-1
TGTGCCAGCAGTGAGGGCAGGGGGAACTATGGCTACACCTTC | CASSEGRGNYGYTF | TRBD1 | NA | TRBJ1-2 | TRBV6-1
TGTGCCAGCAGCCCCGACAGAAGCTCCTATAATTCACCCCTCCACTTT | CASSPDRSSYNSPLHF | NA | many | TRBJ1-6 | TRBV4-2
TGTGCCATCAGTGGGACAGGACTAAGCACAGATACGCAGTATTTT | CAISGTGLSTDTQYF | NA | NA | TRBJ2-3 | TRBV10-3
TGTGCCACCAGTGATGCCCCGGGGCAGCCCCAGCATTTT | CATSDAPGQPQHF | NA | medium-sized | TRBJ1-5 | TRBV24-1
TGTGCCACCAGTGAAGCCGGGACAGGGGACTGGGATTCACCCCTCCACTTT | CATSEAGTGDWDSPLHF | TRBD1 | NA | TRBJ1-6 | TRBV24-1
TGTGCCAGCAAGAGGGCAGGGGAGACTGAAGCTTTCTTT | CASKRAGETEAFF | NA | NA | TRBJ1-1 | TRBV6-1
TGTGCCACCAGCAGCGTAGCGGTAGCGGGAAAGGTCGATACGCAGTATTTT | CATSSVAVAGKVDTQYF | TRBD2 | NA | TRBJ2-3 | TRBV15
TGTGCCAGTAAGCAGTTCCTGGGTAATTCACCCCTCCACTTT | CASKQFLGNSPLHF | NA | NA | TRBJ1-6 | TRBV19
TGTGCCAGCAGTTCACGACTAGCGGCGAACACCGGGGAGCTGTTTTTT | CASSSRLAANTGELFF | TRBD2 | many | TRBJ2-2 | TRBV6-2/TRBV6-3
TGTGCCAGCACGCGGGAGAGGCAAGAGACCCAGTACTTC | CASTRERQETQYF | TRBD2 | medium-sized | TRBJ2-5 | TRBV2
TGTGCCACCAAACACCCGGCGAGGGCTAGCTCTGGAAACACCATATATTTT | CATKHPARASSGNTIYF | NA | many | TRBJ1-3 | TRBV24-1
TGCAGTGCTAGAGATCTGGGACAGCCAAATGAAAAACTGTTTTTT | CSARDLGQPNEKLFF | TRBD1 | many | TRBJ1-4 | TRBV20-1
TGTGCCAGCAGTGAAACCGGGACAAAGATGCGGGAGCTGTTTTTT | CASSETGTKMRELFF | NA | many | TRBJ2-2 | TRBV6-1
TGTGCCACCAGTGATTCATCGACAGGCCAAGAGACCCAGTACTTC | CATSDSSTGQETQYF | NA | few | TRBJ2-5 | TRBV24-1